The T cell receptor (beta chain) described here comes from a study of shared clonotypes between healthy human individuals. Across the whole study: Each donor's CD8 memory used one plate, CD8 naive two, each CD4 subset three. The study's findings and limits: Rarefaction demonstrated incomplete sorted-subset sequencing despite large depth. Compared with clonotypes that all four donors shared, non-shared clonotypes had lower generation probabilities.

Regarding this clone: Its target is not known.

The CDR3 is made up of 17 amino acids. The junction had 9 bases not matched to a gene; V was cut back by 0 bases and J by 3 bases. Germline CDR1 SGHVS, CDR2 FQNEAQ. Assay used: immunoSEQ multiplex PCR; TCRdb lists only in-frame clones, some missing. The sample consists of about 300,000 clones, 74% of them appearing once. Source material: memory CD4+ T cells sorted from blood. The subset here: CD45RA-negative fraction. This TCR was sampled from a man aged 25-40 years in good health. This chain connects TRBV7-8 to TRBJ2-7; TRBD1 matches at 9 bases. This CDR3 reads CASSLAKQGAGSYEQYF. The CDR3 DNA sequence: TGTGCCAGCAGCTTAGCAAAACAGGGGGCGGGGAGCTACGAGCAGTACTTC.